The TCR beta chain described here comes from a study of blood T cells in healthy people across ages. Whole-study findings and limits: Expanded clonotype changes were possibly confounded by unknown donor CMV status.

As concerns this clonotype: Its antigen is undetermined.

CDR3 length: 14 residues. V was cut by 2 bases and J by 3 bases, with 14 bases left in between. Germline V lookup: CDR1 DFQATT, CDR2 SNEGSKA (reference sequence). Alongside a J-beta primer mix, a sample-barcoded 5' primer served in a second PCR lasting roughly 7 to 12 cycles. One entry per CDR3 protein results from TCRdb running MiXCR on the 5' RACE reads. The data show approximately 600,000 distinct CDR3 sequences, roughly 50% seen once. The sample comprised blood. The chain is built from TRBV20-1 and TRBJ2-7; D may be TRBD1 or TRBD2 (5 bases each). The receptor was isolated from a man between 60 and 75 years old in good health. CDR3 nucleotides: TGCAGTGCTAGATCACGGGGCGGCTTCTACGAGCAGTACTTC. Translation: CSARSRGGFYEQYF.